The 30 T cell receptor beta chains below all came from one sample that was sequenced in a study of blood T cell repertoires in COVID-19. TCRdb's table, derived via immunoSEQ multiplex PCR, lists solely in-frame clones and lacks some. The data contain some 140,000 clones, roughly 84% of them singletons. Sequencing input: PBMCs or T cells enriched from blood (not recorded which). The receptors shown here come from a middle-aged man with acute COVID-19.

The V call is TRBV25-1, the J call TRBJ1-2; possible D gene TRBD1, 5 bases. Germline V gene data show CDR1 as MGHDK and CDR2 as SYGVNS. This CDR3 spans 16 amino acids. Between the trimmed V and J ends, which lost 6 bases and 0 bases, there was a span of 17 bases. The CDR3 sequence is CASSDAAGNPNYGYTF. CDR3 sequence (DNA): TGTGCCAGCAGCGATGCAGCAGGGAACCCTAACTATGGCTACACCTTC.

This sequence joins TRBV18 and TRBJ2-6; 7 nucleotides match TRBD1. The CDR3 covers 18 residues. V was clipped by 5 bases and J by 0 bases; unmatched bases: 10. Per germline, CDR1 KGHSH and CDR2 LQKENI. This CDR3 is CASSSNTRDSSGANVLTF. The CDR3 DNA reads TGTGCCAGCTCATCCAACACCCGGGACAGCTCTGGGGCCAACGTCCTGACTTTC.

This rearrangement joins TRBV5-6 to TRBJ2-1; possible D gene TRBD1, 5 bases. Trimming pared 0 bases from V and 8 bases from J, leaving 12 bases between. Germline-derived CDR1 and CDR2 are SGHDT and YYEEEE. The CDR3 is 14 residues long. The CDR3 DNA reads as TGTGCCAGCAGCTTGGGGTCCAGGGCCCATGAGCAGTTCTTC. This translates into CASSLGSRAHEQFF. Full variable domain (missing parts from reference TRBV5-6 and TRBJ2-1): DAGVTQSPTHLIKTRGQQVTLRCSPKSGHDTVSWYQQALGQGPQFIFQYYEEEERQRGNFPDRFSGHQFPNYSSELNVNALLLGDSALYLCASSLGSRAHEQFFGPGTRLTVL.

The V call is TRBV2, the J call TRBJ2-2, with 12 nucleotides matching TRBD2. The CDR3 covers 15 residues. V lost 6 bases and J lost 5; bases outside the gene matches: 4. The germline gives CDR1 SNHLY, CDR2 FYNNEI. The DNA for the CDR3 is TGTGCCAGCAGCAGACTAGCGGGGGATACCGGGGAGCTGTTTTTT. Translated, it gives CASSRLAGDTGELFF.

The chain links TRBV28 to TRBJ1-2; TRBD1 is a possible D gene (6 bases). The CDR3 covers 13 residues. With 4 bases removed from V and 3 bases from J, the gap between germline ends came to 9 bases. The V gene's germline CDR1 is MDHEN and CDR2 SYDVKM. The CDR3 DNA reads TGTGCCAGCAGTTCCGACAGGTACTATGGCTACACCTTC. This gives the protein CASSSDRYYGYTF.

This clone was recorded a few times. V and J are TRBV19 and TRBJ1-2, with 7 nucleotides matching TRBD1. J gave up 2 bases and V 4 bases, and 7 bases lay outside the gene matches. The CDR3 runs 15 residues. Germline CDR1 reads LNHDA; CDR2 reads SQIVND (reference sequence). CDR3 coding DNA: TGTGCCAGTAGTAGTCAAGGGGGCCTCAACTATGGCTACACCTTC. Translation gives CASSSQGGLNYGYTF.

V is TRBV11-3 and J is TRBJ2-5; possible D gene TRBD2, 5 bases. The V end was cut by 2 bases, the J end by 5 bases, with 9 bases between. The germline gives CDR1 SGHNT, CDR2 YENEEA. The CDR3 totals 13 residues. The CDR3 DNA reads as TGTGCCAGCAGCTTAAGCACTAGGGAGACCCAGTACTTC. Translating gives CASSLSTRETQYF.

This clone was seen a few times. The J gene is TRBJ1-5, the V gene TRBV5-1, with TRBD1 identical over 10 bases. The germline V gene encodes CDR1 SGHRS and CDR2 YFSETQ. Unmatched junction bases numbered 3, after V lost 3 bases and J lost 3 bases. The CDR3 extends over 15 amino acids. The CDR3 sequence: CASSWGTGVNQPQHF. The CDR3 coding sequence is TGCGCCAGCAGCTGGGGGACAGGGGTCAATCAGCCCCAGCATTTT.

The V call is TRBV11-3, the J call TRBJ2-3, with D possibly being TRBD2 (6 bases). Germline V gene lookup returns CDR1 SGHNT and CDR2 YENEEA. Trimming left V 0 bases short and J 4 bases short, with 14 bases between. The CDR3 is made up of 16 amino acids. The CDR3 DNA reads as TGTGCCAGCAGCTTAGATTCGGGAGCGGTATCAGATACGCAGTATTTT. Encoded protein: CASSLDSGAVSDTQYF.

V is TRBV7-6 and J is TRBJ2-1, with D perhaps TRBD2 (5 bases). From germline, CDR1 is SGHVS and CDR2 FNYEAQ. The ends were cut back, 3 bases at V and 7 bases at J, with 13 bases in the middle. There are 14 residues in the CDR3. The CDR3 reads CASSLSSRENEQFF. Written as DNA, the CDR3 is TGTGCCAGCAGCTTGTCCTCGAGGGAAAATGAGCAGTTCTTC.

The chain links TRBV29-1 to TRBJ2-3; TRBD1 matches at 9 bases. The length of the CDR3 is 14 residues. The trim removed 7 bases at V and 2 bases at J, leaving 7 bases unmatched. CDR1 is SQVTM and CDR2 is ANQGSEA in the germline V gene. The CDR3 protein is CSGGGTGTTDTQYF. The CDR3 nucleotides read TGCAGCGGGGGGGGGACAGGGACCACAGATACGCAGTATTTT.

J is TRBJ1-4 and V is TRBV30; D remains unclear. Trimming left V 3 bases short and J 7 bases short, with 9 bases between. CDR1 is GTSNPN, CDR2 SVGIG, per germline (reference sequence). CDR3 length equals 12 residues. The CDR3 nucleotides are TGTGCCTGGAGCAGGTTACGTGAAAAACTGTTTTTT. Amino acids: CAWSRLREKLFF. Together with reference TRBV30 and TRBJ1-4, the CDR3 gives the full variable domain: SQTIHQWPATLVQPVGSPLSLECTVEGTSNPNLYWYRQAAGRGLQLLFYSVGIGQISSEVPQNLSASRPQDRQFILSSKKLLLSDSGFYLCAWSRLREKLFFGSGTQLSVL.

The table lists this clone with a count of one. The chain links TRBV19 to TRBJ2-1, with 11 nucleotides matching TRBD1. The CDR3 extends over 14 amino acids. CDR1 is LNHDA and CDR2 is SQIVND in the germline V gene (reference sequence). The V segment lost 4 bases and the J segment 7 bases; nucleotides outside the gene matches: 3. The CDR3 is CASSRDRGLNEQFF. CDR3 DNA sequence: TGTGCCAGTAGTAGGGACAGGGGGTTAAATGAGCAGTTCTTC.

The genes are TRBV13 and TRBJ2-7; 9 bases fit TRBD2. V lost 5 bases to trimming and J lost 2 bases; unmatched junction nucleotides: 4. This CDR3 spans 14 amino acids. In germline, CDR1 is PRHDT, CDR2 FYEKMQ (reference sequence). The CDR3 DNA is TGTGCCAGCAGCGAAAGCGGGAGGCCCTACGAGCAGTACTTC. It translates to CASSESGRPYEQYF.

The rearrangement joins TRBV5-1 to TRBJ1-1; D is possibly TRBD1 (5 bases). The CDR3 totals 13 residues. Germline V CDR1 and CDR2: SGHRS, YFSETQ. Trimming removed 0 bases at V and 7 bases at J, with 10 bases between. CDR3 region: CASSLASGNEAFF. CDR3 bases: TGCGCCAGCAGCTTGGCGTCAGGGAATGAAGCTTTCTTT.

The V and J genes are TRBV6-5 and TRBJ2-2; 8 bases line up with TRBD1. The length of the CDR3 is 13 residues. The germline V gene encodes CDR1 MNHEY and CDR2 SVGAGI. V lost 2 bases, J lost 13 bases, and 6 bases stayed unmatched. The CDR3 nucleotides read TGTGCCAGCAGTTACCGGATGGACAGGGTGCTGTTTTTT. It specifies CASSYRMDRVLFF.

In this sample, this clone turned up once. The chain recombines TRBV5-5 with TRBJ2-7, with 8 nucleotides matching TRBD1. The germline V gene encodes CDR1 SGHKS and CDR2 YYEKEE (reference sequence). Trimming at V came to 3 bases and at J to 3 bases, leaving 8 bases not matched to a gene. The CDR3 totals 15 residues. The CDR3 DNA reads as TGTGCCAGCAGCTCCGGGACAGGAAGCCTCTACGAGCAGTACTTC. Protein: CASSSGTGSLYEQYF.

The chain carries TRBV19 and TRBJ2-6; a weak D match, TRBD2 (6 bases). Germline V gives CDR1 LNHDA, CDR2 SQIVND (reference sequence). Trimming cost V 6 bases and J 1 base, with 16 bases left between them. CDR3 length: 17 residues. In DNA form, the CDR3 reads TGTGCCAGTAGCCGGCTTAGCGGTAGGTCTGGGGCCAACGTCCTGACTTTC. Protein: CASSRLSGRSGANVLTF.

This clone appeared a few times. The chain joins TRBV10-3 to TRBJ1-1, with 9 bases that match TRBD1. V gave up 9 bases and J gave up 5 bases; unmatched junction bases: 13. Looked up from germline, CDR1 is ENHRY and CDR2 is SYGVKD. The CDR3 spans 15 residues. The CDR3 DNA sequence: TGTGCCATTACCCGGGACAGGGAAACAAGGACTGAAGCTTTCTTT. It yields the protein CAITRDRETRTEAFF.

The chain recombines TRBV6-2 or TRBV6-3 with TRBJ2-2, with D maybe TRBD2 (5 bases). CDR1 is MNHEY and CDR2 is SVGEGT in the germline V gene. V lost 5 bases to trimming and J lost 6 bases, with 13 bases between them. The CDR3 totals 14 residues. The CDR3 loop is CASSPQTRAGELFF. CDR3 bases: TGTGCCAGCAGTCCCCAAACTAGGGCCGGGGAGCTGTTTTTT.

The genes are TRBV5-4 and TRBJ2-7; 8 nucleotides match TRBD1. The CDR3 is made up of 14 amino acids. Per germline, CDR1 SGHNT and CDR2 YYREEE (reference sequence). The V and J ends lost 5 bases and 4 bases, in that order; junction bases with no gene match: 8. In DNA, the CDR3 is TGTGCCAGCAGTCTAGACAGGGGAAGATACGAGCAGTACTTC. This sequence encodes CASSLDRGRYEQYF. The complete variable domain, with remaining parts taken from reference TRBV5-4 and TRBJ2-7, reads ETGVTQSPTHLIKTRGQQVTLRCSSQSGHNTVSWYQQALGQGPQFIFQYYREEENGRGNFPPRFSGLQFPNYSSELNVNALELDDSALYLCASSLDRGRYEQYFGPGTRLTVT.

The V gene is TRBV4-3, the J gene TRBJ1-4, with a tentative D call TRBD1 (5 bases). Germline lookup yields CDR1 LGHNA and CDR2 YSLEER. V lost 5 bases to trimming and J lost 8 bases, with 15 bases between them. CDR3 size: 14 residues. CDR3 sequence: CASSSGVTGEKLFF. CDR3 in DNA: TGCGCCAGCAGCTCGGGGGTAACTGGGGAAAAACTGTTTTTT.

This rearrangement joins TRBV6-5 to TRBJ2-2, with TRBD1 as a possible D gene (6 bases). The germline V and J ends were trimmed by 7 bases and 1 base, with 10 bases remaining between them. The CDR3 spans 14 residues. Germline values: CDR1 MNHEY, CDR2 SVGAGI. CDR3 region: CASTGQRNTGELFF. Written as DNA, the CDR3 is TGTGCCAGCACTGGACAGAGGAACACCGGGGAGCTGTTTTTT.

The chain carries TRBV3-1 (or the pseudogene TRBV3-2) and TRBJ1-2; 8 positions agree with TRBD1. The ends lost 4 bases at V and 4 bases at J; junction bases unmatched: 8. Per germline, CDR1 LGHDT and CDR2 YNNKEL (reference sequence). The CDR3 is made up of 15 amino acids. The CDR3 DNA follows: TGTGCCAGCAGCCTGACAGGGGCGCCCTTCTATGGCTACACCTTC. The encoded protein is CASSLTGAPFYGYTF.

The CDR3 DNA follows: TGTGCCAGCAGCGTAGTCCCGGAGGGCTCCTACAATGAGCAGTTCTTC. Protein product: CASSVVPEGSYNEQFF. The V and J genes are TRBV9 and TRBJ2-1, with D maybe TRBD2 (6 bases). The CDR3 runs to 16 residues. Trimming took 0 bases from V and 0 from J, leaving 10 bases between them. Germline values: CDR1 SGDLS, CDR2 YYNGEE.

V gene TRBV6-1 combines with J gene TRBJ2-7; D is possibly TRBD2 (5 bases). The CDR3 runs 14 residues. Germline loops: CDR1 MNHNS, CDR2 SASEGT. The ends were cut back, 3 bases at V and 1 base at J, with 10 bases in the middle. CDR3 in DNA: TGTGCCAGCAGTGATTTGCGGGCGTCCTACGAGCAGTACTTC. It translates to CASSDLRASYEQYF.

This chain links TRBV28 with TRBJ2-2; 9 bases match TRBD1. V was pared by 2 bases and J by 7 bases, with 2 bases of the junction left unmatched. This CDR3 has 14 residues. Germline V gene sequence: CDR1 MDHEN, CDR2 SYDVKM. CDR3 nucleotide sequence: TGTGCCAGCAGTTTAACAGGGGGCGACGGGGAGCTGTTTTTT. This codes for CASSLTGGDGELFF.

The genes are TRBV7-2 and TRBJ1-4; D might be TRBD1 (6 bases). Germline values: CDR1 SGHTA, CDR2 FQGNSA. Trimming took 1 base from V and 4 from J, leaving 7 bases between them. CDR3 length equals 14 residues. CDR3 sequence reads: CASSLDRVNEKLFF. The DNA for the CDR3 is TGTGCCAGCAGCTTAGACAGGGTTAATGAAAAACTGTTTTTT.

The V and J genes are TRBV28 and TRBJ2-7; TRBD1 matches 11 bases. V was pared by 5 bases and J by 6 bases, with 18 bases of the junction left unmatched. Germline CDR1 is MDHEN and CDR2 is SYDVKM. The CDR3 consists of 18 residues. CDR3 region: CASSPSGTGGFLRGEQYF. For the CDR3, the DNA is TGTGCCAGCAGTCCATCCGGGACAGGGGGATTCCTCCGGGGCGAGCAGTACTTC.

The genes are TRBV7-6 and TRBJ2-3, with D possibly being TRBD2 (5 bases). Germline values: CDR1 SGHVS, CDR2 FNYEAQ. V was shortened by 5 bases and J by 6 bases, with 24 bases between the two germline ends. The length of the CDR3 is 17 residues. The CDR3: CASSLISGDLWEDTQYF. The CDR3 DNA reads as TGTGCCAGCAGCCTGATATCTGGAGACCTGTGGGAGGATACGCAGTATTTT.